This TCR beta chain comes out of a study of CD8+CD57+ T cells in acquired aplastic anemia. For CDR3 and TCR beta VDJ profiling, genomic DNA was the template used. A single record per CDR3 protein comes from TCRdb applying MiXCR to the reads. The top ten clones hold 1% to 1.5% of a sample with 310,000 or so distinct CDR3 sequences, 50% to 65% of them seen once. CDR1 SGHTA and CDR2 FQGNSA come from the germline V gene. The CDR3 length is 12 residues. V dropped 2 bases and J dropped 7 bases, with 9 bases sitting between them. Patients selected for sequencing had displayed CD8+CD57+ cell expansion by flow cytometry.

V is TRBV7-2 and J is TRBJ2-7; D not resolved. This sequence originates from a human donor with aplastic anemia. The material sequenced was sorted CD4+, CD8+, or CD8+CD57+ T cells (not recorded which) from PBMCs. This CDR3 reads CASSLTMLEQYF. CDR3 DNA: TGTGCCAGCAGCTTAACCATGTTAGAGCAGTACTTC.